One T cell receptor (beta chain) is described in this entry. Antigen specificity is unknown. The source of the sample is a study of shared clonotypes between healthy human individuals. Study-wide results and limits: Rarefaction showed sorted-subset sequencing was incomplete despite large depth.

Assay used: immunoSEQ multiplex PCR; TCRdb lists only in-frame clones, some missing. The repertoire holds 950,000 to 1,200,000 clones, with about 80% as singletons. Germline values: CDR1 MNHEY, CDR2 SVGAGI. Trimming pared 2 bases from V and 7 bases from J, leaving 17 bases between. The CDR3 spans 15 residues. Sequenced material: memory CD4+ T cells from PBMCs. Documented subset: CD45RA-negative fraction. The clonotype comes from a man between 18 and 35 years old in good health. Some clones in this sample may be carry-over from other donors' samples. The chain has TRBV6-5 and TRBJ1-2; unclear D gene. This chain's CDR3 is CASSYRRAQTSGYTF. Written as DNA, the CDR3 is TGTGCCAGCAGTTACAGGAGAGCCCAAACCTCTGGCTACACCTTC.